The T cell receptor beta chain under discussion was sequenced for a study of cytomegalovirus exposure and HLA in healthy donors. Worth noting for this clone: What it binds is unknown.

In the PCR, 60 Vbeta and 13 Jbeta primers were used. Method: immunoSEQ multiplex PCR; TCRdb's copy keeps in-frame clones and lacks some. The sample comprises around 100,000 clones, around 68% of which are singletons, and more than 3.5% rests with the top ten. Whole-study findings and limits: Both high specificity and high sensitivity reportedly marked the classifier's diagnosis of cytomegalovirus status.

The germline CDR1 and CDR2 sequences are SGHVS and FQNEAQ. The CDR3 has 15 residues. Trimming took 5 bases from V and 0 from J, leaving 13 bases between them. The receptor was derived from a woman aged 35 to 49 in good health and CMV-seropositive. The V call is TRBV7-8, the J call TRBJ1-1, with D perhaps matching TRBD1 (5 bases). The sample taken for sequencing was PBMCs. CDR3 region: CASSLGGGLNTEAFF. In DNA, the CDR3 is TGTGCCAGCAGCCTGGGGGGAGGGCTGAACACTGAAGCTTTCTTT.